The present TCR beta chain was sequenced within a study of blood T cell repertoires in COVID-19. The overall study: Some COVID-19 samples were acute and others convalescent; all came from the United States, Italy and Spain. PBMCs, B-cell-depleted T cells, or T cells were the source of the cDNA or gDNA that made up the material.

The data were produced by immunoSEQ multiplex PCR, yet TCRdb's version contains in-frame clones alone and is incomplete. Of 200,000 to 250,000 clones listed, roughly 89% are singletons. Deletions cut 2 bases from V and 2 bases from J, with 27 bases between. The germline gives CDR1 SQVTM, CDR2 ANQGSEA. This CDR3 has 20 residues. Symptom resolution, clearance, or two negative PCRs marked the recovered donors of Cohort 3. A single count supports this clone. The sequence derives from a woman in her 40s who had recovered from COVID-19. The chain links TRBV29-1 to TRBJ1-4; D might be TRBD1 (6 bases). Sequencing used PBMCs or T cells enriched from blood (not recorded which). CDR3 in DNA: TGCAGCGTTGAACCCAGGAGGGGGGGCGGATATGGCACGACTAATGAAAAACTGTTTTTT. The encoded protein is CSVEPRRGGGYGTTNEKLFF. Drawing the rest from reference TRBV29-1 and TRBJ1-4, the complete variable domain is SAVISQKPSRDICQRGTSLTIQCQVDSQVTMMFWYRQQPGQSLTLIATANQGSEATYESGFVIDKFPISRPNLTFSTLTVSNMSPEDSSIYLCSVEPRRGGGYGTTNEKLFFGSGTQLSVL.